This record concerns one T cell receptor beta chain sequence. The antigen remains undetermined. An end of the junction does not agree with germline; a read error may underlie this. RNA was extracted from bulk tissue without any cell sorting. Distant lung tissue was collected more than 3 cm away from the tumor edge. Donors were chemotherapy-naive, newly diagnosed lung cancer surgical patients in China, August–November 2014. The sample belongs to a study of tumor and adjacent non-tumor tissue in lung cancer. Findings and caveats of the study: Tumor repertoires had a smaller top 100 clone share than normal lung. Higher tumor TCR diversity was associated with shorter survival.

A modified ARM-PCR protocol with three rounds of nested PCR amplified TCRbeta. MiXCR, applied by TCRdb to the multiplex PCR reads, yields one record per CDR3 protein. The sample lists more than 75,000 distinct CDR3 sequences; less than 85% were seen once. The receptor was isolated from a man aged 55 to 70 with small cell lung cancer. Sequenced sample: distant non-tumor lung tissue.

Written as DNA, the CDR3 is TGTGTCAGCAGTTCACTAGCAGGGGAGCTGTTTTTT. Translating it yields CVSSSLAGELFF. V is TRBV6-2 or TRBV6-3 and J is TRBJ2-2; TRBD2 is a possible D gene (6 bases). Germline V gives CDR1 MNHEY, CDR2 SVGEGT. The CDR3 extends over 12 amino acids.